Listed here is a single TCR beta chain. Its target is not known. Primers: 60 Vbeta forward and 13 Jbeta reverse. The protocol was immunoSEQ multiplex PCR, while the TCRdb copy is restricted to in-frame clones and leaves out a portion. In the table there are 150,000 to 200,000 clones, approximately 70% of which are singletons. The source of the sample is a study of cytomegalovirus exposure and HLA in healthy donors. Study outcomes and limitations: A few chains tied to CMV proved CMV antigen-specific in vitro.

From germline, CDR1 is ENHRY and CDR2 SYGVKD. The trim removed 4 bases at V and 5 bases at J, leaving 13 bases unmatched. The CDR3 has 17 residues. This chain uses TRBV10-3 with TRBJ2-5; TRBD2 matches at 10 bases. The material sequenced was PBMCs. The clonotype was recovered from a woman in her twenties or thirties in good health and CMV-seronegative. CDR3 in DNA: TGTGCCATCAGTGGGGGGCGGCTAGCGGGGGTGGCGGAGACCCAGTACTTC. Amino acid sequence: CAISGGRLAGVAETQYF.